This T cell receptor beta chain derives from a study of beta chain features in type 1 diabetes. This clone came up a few times. Its cognate antigen is unknown. General observations from the study: All four CD4+ subsets from Type 1 diabetes patients carried moderately but significantly shorter TCRB CDR3s. For type 1 diabetes patients, VDJ junctions showed fewer insertions and more deletions.

Since all of the isolated RNA was reverse transcribed, expressed TCRB transcripts were what got sequenced. TCRdb's copy holds only in-frame clones and misses some; the assay was immunoSEQ multiplex PCR. The sample carries approximately 270,000 clones, roughly an eighth recorded once. The CDR3 is 13 residues long. CDR1 and CDR2 from the germline V gene are SGHTA and FQGNSA. Trimming left V 5 bases short and J 7 bases short, with 12 bases between. The TCR originated in a man between 25 and 39 years old with type 1 diabetes. The J gene is TRBJ2-1, the V gene TRBV7-2; D possibly corresponds to TRBD2 (6 bases). Material: naive CD4+ T cells from blood. DNA of the CDR3: TGTGCCAGCAGCCGGGGCGGGATAAATGAGCAGTTCTTC. This gives the protein CASSRGGINEQFF. Based on the CDR3 plus reference TRBV7-2 and TRBJ2-1, the full variable domain is GAGVSQSPSNKVTEKGKDVELRCDPISGHTALYWYRQSLGQGLEFLIYFQGNSAPDKSGLPSDRFSAERTGGSVSTLTIQRTQQEDSAVYLCASSRGGINEQFFGPGTRLTVL.